This TCR beta chain was sequenced during a study of blood T cell repertoires in COVID-19. The CDR3 has 14 residues. Trimming took 9 bases from V and 1 from J, leaving 13 bases between them. CDR1 and CDR2 from the germline V gene are LNHDA and SQIVND (reference sequence). The repertoire was sequenced with immunoSEQ multiplex PCR; TCRdb's copy has only in-frame clones and lacks some. The sample lists 55,000 to 75,000 clones, 60% to 75% occurring once. The sample comprised peripheral blood. The chain is built from TRBV19 and TRBJ1-5; D perhaps matches TRBD1 (6 bases). The receptor was derived from a woman between 65 and 79 years old with acute or convalescent COVID-19. CDR3 sequence reads: CASSSTGSNQPQHF. The CDR3 bases are TGTGCCAGCTCGTCCACAGGGAGCAATCAGCCCCAGCATTTT.